The 29 T cell receptor beta chains presented below share a single source sample, sequenced in a study of glioma-infiltrating T cells. Amplification of TCR alpha and beta CDR3 regions from RNA used iRepertoire nested multiplex PCR. TCRdb re-derived calls from the multiplex PCR reads in MiXCR, one entry per CDR3 protein. This table has fewer than 250,000 distinct CDR3 sequences, roughly 32% appearing once. Input material: glioma tissue, nonneoplastic brain tissue, or PBMCs (not recorded which). These receptors originate from a human donor with low-grade glioma or glioblastoma, undergoing nonglioma brain surgery, or in good health (not recorded which).

In DNA form, the CDR3 reads TGTGCCAGTAGTACGGGACAGGGGGCTTACGCTGAAGCTTTCTTT. Its translation is CASSTGQGAYAEAFF. The chain employs TRBV19 and TRBJ1-1; 12 nucleotides line up with TRBD1. The ends lost 4 bases at V and 6 bases at J; junction bases unmatched: 6. The CDR3 spans 15 residues. CDR1 and CDR2 from the germline V gene are LNHDA and SQIVND (reference sequence).

About this clonotype itself: This may stem from a read error, because a much larger clone lies one nucleotide away. The genes are TRBV7-3 and TRBJ2-5; 12 positions agree with TRBD2. Germline assignment: CDR1 SGHTA and CDR2 FQGTGA. The CDR3 consists of 15 residues. Unmatched junction bases numbered 11, after V lost 8 bases and J lost 7 bases. The CDR3 nucleotides are TGTGCCAGCTGCCCCCTAGCGGGAGGGCCGGGGACCCAGTACTTC. Its protein product is CASCPLAGGPGTQYF.

A few counts support this clonotype. The V gene is TRBV19, the J gene TRBJ2-7; D not certain. The CDR3 length is 14 residues. The ends were cut back, 3 bases at V and 2 bases at J, with 11 bases in the middle. Germline V gene data show CDR1 as LNHDA and CDR2 as SQIVND (reference sequence). CDR3 residues: CASSMHEEAYEQYF. The DNA for the CDR3 is TGTGCCAGTAGTATGCACGAGGAAGCCTACGAGCAGTACTTC.

As concerns this clonotype: This may be a read error: a much more frequent sequence differs by one nucleotide. The chain recombines TRBV7-2 with TRBJ2-3; 9 positions match TRBD2. From germline, CDR1 is SGHTA and CDR2 FQGNSA. CDR3 length equals 17 residues. With V trimmed by 5 bases and J by 4 bases, 13 bases remained unmatched. The CDR3 loop is CASSPLGSGSWADTQYF. Here the CDR3 DNA reads TGTGCCAGCAGCCCTCTGGGTAGCGGGAGTTGGGCAGATACGCAGTATTTT.

This clonotype was observed a few times. The gene calls are TRBV4-3 and TRBJ2-7; 7 positions agree with TRBD2. The CDR3 has 17 residues. The germline gives CDR1 LGHNA, CDR2 YSLEER. J gave up 0 bases and V 0 bases, and 8 bases lay outside the gene matches. CDR3 residues: CASSQDPGGSSSYEQYF. CDR3 sequence (DNA): TGCGCCAGCAGCCAAGATCCCGGGGGGAGCAGCTCCTACGAGCAGTACTTC.

The gene calls are TRBV19 and TRBJ2-5; TRBD1 might be the D (5 bases). V lost 6 bases, J lost 9 bases, and 26 bases lay in between. Germline CDR1 LNHDA, CDR2 SQIVND (reference sequence). This CDR3 has 16 amino acids. The CDR3 sequence is CASSNTPPRVIEAQYF. The CDR3 region has the DNA TGTGCCAGTAGCAATACCCCCCCCAGGGTAATTGAGGCCCAGTACTTC.

The V and J genes are TRBV3-1 and TRBJ2-1; the match to TRBD2 covers 12 bases. The CDR3 runs 14 residues. The junction had 2 bases not matched to a gene; V was cut back by 4 bases and J by 7 bases. Looked up from germline, CDR1 is LGHDT and CDR2 is YNNKEL (reference sequence). The CDR3 nucleotides are TGTGCCAGCAGCCCGACTAGCGGGAGAAATGAGCAGTTCTTC. Encoded protein: CASSPTSGRNEQFF.

CDR3 coding DNA: TGTGCCAGCAGACTAGCGACCTCAACCTACGAGCAGTACTTC. Translated: CASRLATSTYEQYF. The gene calls are TRBV27 and TRBJ2-7; 7 nucleotides line up with TRBD2. V shed 6 bases and J 2 bases; nucleotides not matched to a gene: 7. This CDR3 comprises 14 residues. The germline V gene has CDR1 MNHEY and CDR2 SMNVEV (reference sequence).

This clonotype has just a few counts. V and J are TRBV10-3 and TRBJ2-7, with 9 bases fitting TRBD1. Per the germline V gene, CDR1 is ENHRY and CDR2 is SYGVKD. This CDR3 has 16 residues. V lost 8 bases and J lost 1; bases outside the gene matches: 12. The CDR3 here is CAIPERSGQGSYEQYF. As DNA, the CDR3 is TGTGCCATCCCCGAGAGAAGCGGACAGGGGTCCTACGAGCAGTACTTC.

This clonotype was detected many times. CDR3 protein: CASSLAFETQYF. The DNA for the CDR3 is TGTGCCAGCAGCTTAGCTTTCGAGACCCAGTACTTC. The chain has TRBV7-2 and TRBJ2-5; no clear D. The V gene lost 0 bases and the J gene lost 5 bases, with 4 bases spanning the gap. CDR3 length: 12 residues. Germline values: CDR1 SGHTA, CDR2 FQGNSA.

The chain combines TRBV9 with TRBJ2-3, with 8 bases lining up with TRBD2. CDR1 and CDR2 from the germline V gene are SGDLS and YYNGEE. Trimming removed 4 bases from V and 3 bases from J; junction bases left unmatched: 13. This CDR3 region has 17 residues. This CDR3 is CASSPSTTSARTDTQYF. For the CDR3, the DNA is TGTGCCAGCAGCCCCTCCACGACTAGCGCCCGAACAGATACGCAGTATTTT.

Notes on this clonotype: A read error may be the cause here, since a much bigger clone is one base away. The rearrangement uses TRBV12-3 or TRBV12-4 and TRBJ2-1; 7 bases are a match to TRBD1. This CDR3 contains 14 residues. The CDR3 nucleotides are TGTGCCAGCATAGCCGGGACAGACGACAATGGGCAGTTCTTC. This gives the protein CASIAGTDDNGQFF.

The sample holds many counts of this clonotype. This chain uses TRBV18 with TRBJ2-5; 9 nucleotides match TRBD2. This CDR3 is 15 amino acids long. Per the germline V gene, CDR1 is KGHSH and CDR2 is LQKENI. V gave up 2 bases and J gave up 0 bases; unmatched junction bases: 1. This CDR3 is CASSPRLADQETQYF. The CDR3 nucleotides read TGTGCCAGCTCACCAAGACTAGCGGACCAAGAGACCCAGTACTTC.

This clonotype was observed at least ten times. This sequence joins TRBV28 and TRBJ2-7; D is unclear. The germline CDR1 and CDR2 sequences are MDHEN and SYDVKM. Trimming removed 8 bases at V and 2 bases at J, with 13 bases between. The CDR3 contains 13 residues. For the CDR3, the DNA is TGTGCCAGCGCTAACCTAGACACCTACGAGCAGTACTTC. This encodes CASANLDTYEQYF.

This clonotype appeared many times. V is TRBV28 and J is TRBJ2-7; 11 nucleotides align to TRBD2. The CDR3 is 17 residues long. The germline V gene has CDR1 MDHEN and CDR2 SYDVKM. The V gene end was trimmed by 6 bases and the J gene end by 2 bases; junction bases not matched to a gene: 12. The CDR3 nucleotides read TGTGCCAGCAGGACTGGGTGGACTAGCGGGTCCACCTACGAGCAGTACTTC. Protein: CASRTGWTSGSTYEQYF.

The chain has TRBV4-3 and TRBJ2-1, with D unclear. This CDR3 is built from 17 residues. In germline, CDR1 is LGHNA, CDR2 YSLEER. V lost 1 base and J lost 3, with 16 bases in between. CDR3 loop: CASSQVGEASFYNEQFF. CDR3 nucleotides: TGCGCCAGCAGCCAAGTAGGTGAGGCTAGTTTCTACAATGAGCAGTTCTTC.

The chain uses TRBV19 and TRBJ2-6; the D is unclear. CDR1 is LNHDA and CDR2 is SQIVND in the germline V gene (reference sequence). Trimming pared 8 bases from V and 0 bases from J, leaving 5 bases between. The CDR3 is 13 amino acids. The CDR3 bases are TGTGCCAGTGCGGTCTCTGGGGCCAACGTCCTGACTTTC. Protein sequence: CASAVSGANVLTF. The full variable domain, with the rest looked up from reference TRBV19 and TRBJ2-6, is DGGITQSPKYLFRKEGQNVTLSCEQNLNHDAMYWYRQDPGQGLRLIYYSQIVNDFQKGDIAEGYSVSREKKESFPLTVTSAQKNPTAFYLCASAVSGANVLTFGAGSRLTVL.

V gene TRBV4-1 combines with J gene TRBJ1-2; 9 nucleotides match TRBD1. The germline V gene has CDR1 MGHRA and CDR2 YSYEKL. V shed 3 bases, J shed 2 bases, and the junction held 4 bases outside the gene matches. The CDR3 totals 15 residues. The CDR3 is CASSQPGTGNYGYTF. For the CDR3, the DNA is TGCGCCAGCAGCCAGCCCGGGACAGGGAACTATGGCTACACCTTC.

This clonotype was found many times. The chain carries TRBV4-1 and TRBJ1-2; D possibly corresponds to TRBD1 (5 bases). Germline CDR1 reads MGHRA; CDR2 reads YSYEKL. This CDR3 is 14 amino acids long. V dropped 0 bases and J dropped 6 bases, with 11 bases sitting between them. The CDR3 sequence: CASSQDWRGHGYTF. The DNA of the CDR3 is TGCGCCAGCAGCCAAGATTGGAGGGGCCATGGCTACACCTTC.

This clonotype came up many times. The chain employs TRBV7-9 and TRBJ2-7; perhaps TRBD1 as D (7 bases). This CDR3 has 15 residues. Between the trimmed V and J ends, which lost 3 bases and 2 bases, there was a span of 14 bases. Germline V gene sequence: CDR1 SEHNR, CDR2 FQNEAQ (reference sequence). The CDR3 coding sequence is TGTGCCAGCAGCTTCTCAGGGGGGACTCCCTACGAGCAGTACTTC. Amino acid sequence: CASSFSGGTPYEQYF.

V and J are TRBV7-9 and TRBJ1-6, with D unresolved. The CDR3 totals 18 residues. The V end was cut by 6 bases, the J end by 0 bases, with 18 bases between. The germline CDR1 and CDR2 sequences are SEHNR and FQNEAQ (reference sequence). The CDR3 loop is CASRPRRRESSYNSPLHF. The CDR3 nucleotides are TGTGCCAGCAGACCACGCCGAAGAGAGAGCTCCTATAATTCACCCCTCCACTTT.

CDR3 sequence (DNA): TGTGCCAGCAAAGGACAGGGGGAGACCAACGAGCAGTACTTC. Translated: CASKGQGETNEQYF. This chain links TRBV7-9 with TRBJ2-7; 10 nucleotides align to TRBD1. Germline-derived CDR1 and CDR2 are SEHNR and FQNEAQ (reference sequence). Unmatched junction bases numbered 8, after V lost 7 bases and J lost 5 bases. The CDR3 totals 14 residues.

This clonotype was detected only a few times. The V call is TRBV28, the J call TRBJ2-3; D is possibly TRBD2 (5 bases). This CDR3 is built from 13 residues. CDR1 is MDHEN and CDR2 is SYDVKM in the germline V gene. Trimming took 10 bases from V and 6 from J, leaving 17 bases between them. CDR3 coding DNA: TGTGCCACTACGGACGGCGGCGGGGATACGCAGTATTTT. Translated: CATTDGGGDTQYF.

Concerning this clonotype itself: One junction end disagrees with the germline gene, perhaps due to a read error. The rearrangement uses TRBV7-2 and TRBJ2-7; 7 bases map to TRBD1. CDR1 is SGHTA, CDR2 FQGNSA, per germline. The CDR3 loop spans 14 amino acids. The DNA of the CDR3 is TGTGCCAGCAGCTTAGGACAGGGCCCCTACGAGCGGTACTTC. It is translated as CASSLGQGPYERYF. Full variable domain (rest looked up from reference TRBV7-2 and TRBJ2-7): GAGVSQSPSNKVTEKGKDVELRCDPISGHTALYWYRQSLGQGLEFLIYFQGNSAPDKSGLPSDRFSAERTGGSVSTLTIQRTQQEDSAVYLCASSLGQGPYERYFGPGTRLTVT.

There are many counts of this clonotype. The genes are TRBV4-3 and TRBJ1-5; D unresolved. Germline lookup yields CDR1 LGHNA and CDR2 YSLEER. This CDR3 is built from 15 residues. V lost 1 base and J 3 bases, leaving 10 bases between the germline ends. The CDR3 loop is CASSQVIGVNQPQHF. The CDR3, as DNA: TGCGCCAGCAGCCAAGTAATTGGGGTCAATCAGCCCCAGCATTTT.

Judged by abundance, this clonotype is medium-sized. The chain employs TRBV6-1 and TRBJ1-5; 7 bases align to TRBD1. Trimming took 6 bases from V and 0 from J; bases not matched to a gene: 5. The CDR3 runs 15 residues. Looked up from germline, CDR1 is MNHNS and CDR2 is SASEGT. The CDR3 DNA sequence: TGTGCCAGCAGGGGAAGGGGGCCTAGCAATCAGCCCCAGCATTTT. Protein product: CASRGRGPSNQPQHF.

A note on this clonotype: The junction and the germline gene differ at one end; a read error may be behind it. This sequence joins TRBV6-5 and TRBJ2-2; tentative D call: TRBD2 (5 bases). CDR1 is MNHEY, CDR2 SVGAGI, per germline. This CDR3 comprises 11 residues. The CDR3 sequence: CASSFSGEPFF. The DNA of the CDR3 is TGTGCAAGCAGTTTTTCCGGGGAGCCGTTTTTT.

This clonotype was counted ten times or more. The chain has TRBV19 and TRBJ2-1; tentatively, D is TRBD1 or TRBD2 (5 bases each). CDR3 length: 16 residues. Between the trimmed V and J ends, which lost 4 bases and 3 bases, there was a span of 16 bases. In germline, CDR1 is LNHDA, CDR2 SQIVND (reference sequence). CDR3 loop: CASSSAGTQVYNEQFF. DNA of the CDR3: TGTGCCAGTAGTAGCGCCGGGACCCAGGTCTACAATGAGCAGTTCTTC. Full variable domain (missing parts from reference TRBV19 and TRBJ2-1): DGGITQSPKYLFRKEGQNVTLSCEQNLNHDAMYWYRQDPGQGLRLIYYSQIVNDFQKGDIAEGYSVSREKKESFPLTVTSAQKNPTAFYLCASSSAGTQVYNEQFFGPGTRLTVL.

The J gene is TRBJ2-2, the V gene TRBV20-1; D is undetermined. Germline V gene sequence: CDR1 DFQATT, CDR2 SNEGSKA (reference sequence). This CDR3 is built from 16 residues. V was cut by 3 bases and J by 2 bases, with 16 bases left in between. This CDR3 reads CSARMGIVANTGELFF. The CDR3 DNA follows: TGCAGTGCTAGGATGGGGATAGTGGCAAACACCGGGGAGCTGTTTTTT.